The 9 T cell receptor beta chains presented below share a single source sample, sequenced in a study of cytomegalovirus exposure and HLA in healthy donors (dated by TCRdb to 2016 to 2017). The library was generated by the immunoSEQ multiplex PCR assay. The multiplex PCR relied on a mix of 60 forward primers for TCR Vbeta segments and 13 reverse primers for TCR Jbeta segments. TCRdb took this table from immuneACCESS and kept in-frame rearrangements with V and J called. Such tables lack part of the clones; where checked against another copy, unresolved V genes explain under half of the gap, and the rest is unexplained. The sample table contains 150,000 to 200,000 clones; only one count was recorded for under 90% of them. About 1.6% of the sample comes from the top ten. The sample was PBMCs. These receptors were obtained from a male donor in good health and CMV-seronegative.

This clone showed up just a few times. V usage is TRBV27 and J usage is TRBJ2-1, with D possibly matching TRBD2 (6 bases). The CDR3 length is 15 residues. Germline-derived CDR1 and CDR2 are MNHEY and SMNVEV (reference sequence). V dropped 6 bases and J dropped 0 bases, with 12 bases sitting between them. The DNA of the CDR3 is TGTGCCAGCAGACTAGCCCGAAGCTCCTACAATGAGCAGTTCTTC. This translates into CASRLARSSYNEQFF.

The sample holds one count of this clone. This chain connects TRBV27 to TRBJ2-1; D is perhaps TRBD2 (5 bases). Germline V gene sequence: CDR1 MNHEY, CDR2 SMNVEV (reference sequence). This CDR3 has 15 residues. V gave up 4 bases and J gave up 0 bases, with 10 bases separating them. This chain's CDR3 is CASSSRGSSYNEQFF. The CDR3 coding sequence is TGTGCCAGCAGTTCAAGAGGGAGCTCCTACAATGAGCAGTTCTTC.

V usage is TRBV10-1 and J usage is TRBJ2-5; 9 bases fit TRBD2. TRBJ2-7 matches the DNA end more closely, so the J call is doubtful. Germline loops: CDR1 WNHNN, CDR2 SYGVQD (reference sequence). The CDR3 contains 13 residues. The CDR3: CASSVRGGDEQYF. CDR3 sequence (DNA): TGCGCCAGCAGTGTGCGGGGGGGCGACGAGCAGTACTTC.

The chain is built from TRBV15 and TRBJ2-6; D gene uncertain. Germline CDR1 LNHNV, CDR2 YYDKDF (reference sequence). This CDR3 spans 19 amino acids. Trimming took 0 bases from V and 0 from J, leaving 15 bases between them. CDR3 nucleotide sequence: TGTGCCACCAGCAGAGATAGGAGACTGCCATCCTCTGGGGCCAACGTCCTGACTTTC. It codes for CATSRDRRLPSSGANVLTF.

The rearrangement joins TRBV27 to TRBJ1-5; the match to TRBD1 covers 9 bases. Germline CDR1 reads MNHEY; CDR2 reads SMNVEV (reference sequence). The ends lost 4 bases at V and 3 bases at J; junction bases unmatched: 1. The CDR3 covers 14 residues. For the CDR3, the DNA is TGTGCCAGCAGTTACAGGGGGCACAATCAGCCCCAGCATTTT. Residues: CASSYRGHNQPQHF.

The chain is built from TRBV19 and TRBJ2-3, with TRBD2 matching 10 bases. CDR1 and CDR2 (germline): LNHDA, SQIVND (reference sequence). CDR3 size: 17 residues. V was clipped by 5 bases and J by 4 bases; unmatched bases: 12. This CDR3 reads CASSPRSSGGAADTQYF. CDR3 DNA sequence: TGTGCCAGTAGTCCGCGATCAAGCGGGGGGGCCGCAGATACGCAGTATTTT.

The chain joins TRBV4-2 to TRBJ1-2; 7 bases map to TRBD1. Germline V gene lookup returns CDR1 LGHNA and CDR2 YNFKEQ. The junction had 10 bases not matched to a gene; V was cut back by 1 base and J by 8 bases. This CDR3 comprises 15 residues. CDR3 nucleotides: TGTGCCAGCAGCCAAGGGTCAGGGGGGCTCGGCGGCTACACCTTC. Encoded protein: CASSQGSGGLGGYTF.

The rearrangement links TRBV4-2 to TRBJ2-3, with a possible D match to TRBD2 (6 bases). The CDR3 extends over 16 amino acids. Looked up from germline, CDR1 is LGHNA and CDR2 is YNFKEQ. V was shortened by 0 bases and J by 2 bases, with 12 bases between the two germline ends. The CDR3 sequence: CASSQDQGLDTDTQYF. CDR3 nucleotides: TGTGCCAGCAGCCAAGATCAGGGACTTGACACAGATACGCAGTATTTT.

This clone was seen only once. The rearrangement uses TRBV7-9 and TRBJ2-2; weak D call: TRBD1 (5 bases). Germline V gene data show CDR1 as SEHNR and CDR2 as FQNEAQ (reference sequence). CDR3 length equals 14 residues. V lost 7 bases and J lost 0, with 9 bases in between. The chain's CDR3 is CASTPRANTGELFF. The CDR3 DNA reads as TGTGCCAGCACCCCCAGGGCGAACACCGGGGAGCTGTTTTTT. The full variable domain, in which reference TRBV7-9 and TRBJ2-2 provide the parts outside the CDR3, is DTGVSQNPRHKITKRGQNVTFRCDPISEHNRLYWYRQTLGQGPEFLTYFQNEAQLEKSRLLSDRFSAERPKGSFSTLEIQRTEQGDSAMYLCASTPRANTGELFFGEGSRLTVL.